The 7 T cell receptor beta chains presented below share a single source sample, sequenced in a study of cytomegalovirus exposure and HLA in healthy donors (dated by TCRdb to about 2017). The receptor library was made with the immunoSEQ multiplex PCR assay. This is the immuneACCESS table as TCRdb keeps it, with only in-frame sequences that have V and J called. A part of the clones is gone; compared with another copy, unresolved V genes explain less than half, and the rest is unexplained. The table for this sample lists 300,000 to 400,000 clones; approximately 85% of them were counted only once. Around 0.96% of the sample lies in the top ten. The sequencing input was PBMCs. These receptors originate from a man younger than 45 in good health and CMV-seronegative.

The gene calls are TRBV2 and TRBJ2-3, with D hard to call. This CDR3 spans 16 amino acids. Germline lookup yields CDR1 SNHLY and CDR2 FYNNEI. V dropped 2 bases and J dropped 2 bases, with 14 bases sitting between them. The CDR3 loop reads CASSEMANLVTDTQYF. The CDR3 bases are TGTGCCAGCAGTGAAATGGCAAACCTCGTCACAGATACGCAGTATTTT.

The V gene is TRBV2, the J gene TRBJ2-7; TRBD1 matches at 10 bases. The V gene end was trimmed by 8 bases and the J gene end by 7 bases; junction bases not matched to a gene: 8. CDR3 length: 13 residues. The V gene's germline CDR1 is SNHLY and CDR2 FYNNEI. The CDR3 DNA reads as TGTGCCAGCCTGGGACAGGGGTCTGAAGAGCAGTACTTC. Translation: CASLGQGSEEQYF.

This rearrangement joins TRBV11-2 to TRBJ1-1, with TRBD1 matching over 11 bases. Germline lookup yields CDR1 SGHAT and CDR2 FQNNGV. V was pared by 5 bases and J by 4 bases, with 3 bases of the junction left unmatched. CDR3 size: 14 residues. The CDR3 protein is CASSGQGAVTEAFF. The CDR3 DNA reads as TGTGCCAGCAGCGGACAGGGGGCCGTCACTGAAGCTTTCTTT.

The rearrangement links TRBV19 to TRBJ2-7; D perhaps matches TRBD2 (5 bases). The germline gives CDR1 LNHDA, CDR2 SQIVND (reference sequence). V lost 5 bases to trimming and J lost 9 bases, with 11 bases between them. The CDR3 length is 11 residues. The CDR3 sequence is CASSGGFGQYF. CDR3 nucleotides: TGTGCCAGTAGTGGCGGGTTCGGGCAGTACTTC.

The genes are TRBV5-1 and TRBJ2-5; 7 bases fit TRBD1. Germline CDR1 and CDR2: SGHRS and YFSETQ. The CDR3 runs 15 residues. The V segment lost 0 bases and the J segment 0 bases; nucleotides outside the gene matches: 2. DNA for the CDR3: TGCGCCAGCAGCTTGGAACAGGGGAACCAAGAGACCCAGTACTTC. This encodes CASSLEQGNQETQYF.

V gene TRBV15 combines with J gene TRBJ2-1, with D perhaps matching TRBD2 (6 bases). CDR1 and CDR2 (germline): LNHNV, YYDKDF (reference sequence). V lost 3 bases and J 8 bases, leaving 11 bases between the germline ends. The length of the CDR3 is 13 residues. CDR3 residues: CATSSRLEDEQFF. The CDR3 coding sequence is TGTGCCACCAGCAGCAGACTAGAGGATGAGCAGTTCTTC.

The rearrangement links TRBV6-5 to TRBJ2-5; no reliable D call. This CDR3 region has 11 residues. Germline assignment: CDR1 MNHEY and CDR2 SVGAGI. V lost 6 bases and J 7 bases, leaving 9 bases between the germline ends. CDR3 in amino acids: CASSPFGTQYF. The CDR3 DNA reads TGTGCCAGCAGCCCCTTCGGGACCCAGTACTTC.